What follows are 15 T cell receptor beta chains derived from one specimen sequenced in a study of T cells after posttransplantation cyclophosphamide. Generated by immunoSEQ multiplex PCR, the TCRdb table keeps only in-frame clones and is missing some. The sample offers 37,000 or so clones and no singletons, the top ten holding 5.5% to 6%. The sequencing input was PBMCs. The receptors were gathered from a young man in good health and a related stem cell transplant donor.

The table lists this clone with many counts. V and J are TRBV19 and TRBJ1-2; D gene unclear. V was clipped by 3 bases and J by 1 base, with 9 bases between them. In germline, CDR1 is LNHDA, CDR2 SQIVND (reference sequence). CDR3 length equals 14 residues. The chain's CDR3 is CASSIAGNNYGYTF. The CDR3 nucleotides read TGTGCCAGTAGTATTGCAGGAAATAACTATGGCTACACCTTC.

This clone was observed many times. J is TRBJ1-4 and V is TRBV6-5, with 7 bases matching TRBD1. V was pared by 5 bases and J by 6 bases, with 9 bases of the junction left unmatched. CDR1 and CDR2 (germline): MNHEY, SVGAGI. The length of the CDR3 is 15 residues. The CDR3 nucleotides read TGTGCCAGCAGTCCCCGTGAGGGGGCGGATGAAAAACTGTTTTTT. This translates into CASSPREGADEKLFF.

At least ten counts were recorded for this clone. V usage is TRBV7-2 and J usage is TRBJ1-2; TRBD1 agrees at 8 bases. CDR3 length: 15 amino acids. Trimming took 1 base from V and 5 from J; bases not matched to a gene: 6. CDR1 SGHTA and CDR2 FQGNSA come from the germline V gene. CDR3 amino acids: CASSLEGRGQYGYTF. In DNA, the CDR3 is TGTGCCAGCAGCTTAGAGGGCAGGGGGCAGTATGGCTACACCTTC.

This clone occurred many times. The CDR3 coding sequence is TGTGCCAGCGGGGGGCGGGGGAACTATGGCTACACCTTC. This translates into CASGGRGNYGYTF. V gene TRBV27 combines with J gene TRBJ1-2; possible D gene TRBD1, 6 bases. The CDR3 totals 13 residues. Trimming shortened V by 8 bases and J by 2 bases, and 12 bases separated the two germline ends. The germline gives CDR1 MNHEY, CDR2 SMNVEV (reference sequence).

This clone appeared many times. The chain couples TRBV29-1 to TRBJ1-3; D gene ambiguous. Trimming stripped 2 bases from V and 2 bases from J, with 7 bases between. This CDR3 contains 13 residues. Looked up from germline, CDR1 is SQVTM and CDR2 is ANQGSEA. CDR3 loop: CSVEQEAGNTIYF. In DNA, the CDR3 is TGCAGCGTTGAACAGGAAGCTGGAAACACCATATATTTT.

This clone has a count of ten or more. J is TRBJ1-4 and V is TRBV10-3; D is uncertain. From germline, CDR1 is ENHRY and CDR2 SYGVKD. The CDR3 spans 14 residues. Trimming removed 6 bases at V and 3 bases at J, with 11 bases between. For the CDR3, the DNA is TGTGCCATCAGCCCGAGGCCGTCTAATGAAAAACTGTTTTTT. Its protein product is CAISPRPSNEKLFF.

At least ten counts were recorded for this clone. The chain uses TRBV6-1 and TRBJ1-4; no definite D call. The ends were cut back, 2 bases at V and 6 bases at J, with 13 bases in the middle. Germline V gene sequence: CDR1 MNHNS, CDR2 SASEGT. CDR3 length equals 15 residues. CDR3 DNA: TGTGCCAGCAGTGAATTCACAGAATCGTATGAAAAACTGTTTTTT. Translated: CASSEFTESYEKLFF.

This clone was counted many times. The chain combines TRBV19 with TRBJ2-7; D unresolved. CDR1 is LNHDA, CDR2 SQIVND, per germline (reference sequence). V lost 3 bases and J lost 2, with 8 bases in between. The CDR3 extends over 13 amino acids. CDR3 bases: TGTGCCAGTAGTATCGGCCAGGCCTACGAGCAGTACTTC. Amino acids: CASSIGQAYEQYF.

This clone appeared many times. The genes are TRBV5-1 and TRBJ2-1, with 10 bases aligning to TRBD2. CDR3 length: 14 residues. Germline CDR1 is SGHRS and CDR2 is YFSETQ. J lost 9 bases, V lost 5 bases, and 8 bases had no gene match. CDR3 sequence (DNA): TGCGCCAGCAGAGCTCTAGCGGGGGCCGTTGAGCAGTTCTTC. It codes for CASRALAGAVEQFF.

This clone was detected many times. The V call is TRBV12-3 or TRBV12-4, the J call TRBJ2-1, with 9 bases identical to TRBD2. V gave up 5 bases and J gave up 7 bases; unmatched junction bases: 6. This CDR3 is built from 14 residues. The CDR3 DNA reads as TGTGCCAGCAGTCGGCGGGGGGGCAGTAATGAGCAGTTCTTC. Encoded protein: CASSRRGGSNEQFF.

This clone was seen ten or more times. The CDR3 region has the DNA TGTGCCACCAGTCTCGGGACAGGGGATATTGGGGAGCTGTTTTTT. It codes for CATSLGTGDIGELFF. This chain links TRBV15 with TRBJ2-2; 10 nucleotides line up with TRBD1. This CDR3 contains 15 residues. Germline CDR1 is LNHNV and CDR2 is YYDKDF (reference sequence). V lost 6 bases to trimming and J lost 8 bases; unmatched junction nucleotides: 9.

There are many counts of this clone. This chain links TRBV6-1 with TRBJ1-3; the D is unclear. Germline lookup yields CDR1 MNHNS and CDR2 SASEGT. The CDR3 is 17 residues long. The V gene lost 3 bases and the J gene lost 0 bases, with 15 bases spanning the gap. CDR3 nucleotides: TGTGCCAGCAGTGATTGGTCGGGGTACGACTCTGGAAACACCATATATTTT. It is translated as CASSDWSGYDSGNTIYF.

CDR3 protein: CASTRQGLMGGYTF. Here the CDR3 DNA reads TGTGCCAGCACCCGACAGGGATTAATGGGCGGCTACACCTTC. This chain connects TRBV12-3 or TRBV12-4 to TRBJ1-2; 7 positions agree with TRBD1. This CDR3 contains 14 residues. Trimming removed 7 bases from V and 8 bases from J; junction bases left unmatched: 13.

This clone was observed at least ten times. The CDR3 reads CASRGGTYSGNTIYF. CDR3 DNA sequence: TGTGCCAGCAGGGGGGGGACCTACTCTGGAAACACCATATATTTT. This chain joins TRBV2 and TRBJ1-3, with D perhaps matching TRBD1 (5 bases). From germline, CDR1 is SNHLY and CDR2 FYNNEI. The CDR3 is made up of 15 amino acids. V lost 6 bases to trimming and J lost 0 bases, with 12 bases between them. The full variable domain, completed using reference TRBV2 and TRBJ1-3, is EPEVTQTPSHQVTQMGQEVILRCVPISNHLYFYWYRQILGQKVEFLVSFYNNEISEKSEIFDDQFSVERPDGSNFTLKIRSTKLEDSAMYFCASRGGTYSGNTIYFGEGSWLTVV.

At least ten counts were recorded for this clone. V and J are TRBV12-3 or TRBV12-4 and TRBJ2-2, with 10 bases lining up with TRBD1. The CDR3 is 17 amino acids. Trimming at V came to 3 bases and at J to 5 bases, leaving 9 bases not matched to a gene. CDR3 sequence: CASSLLTGTGVTGELFF. The CDR3 DNA is TGTGCCAGCAGTTTGTTAACCGGGACAGGGGTTACCGGGGAGCTGTTTTTT.